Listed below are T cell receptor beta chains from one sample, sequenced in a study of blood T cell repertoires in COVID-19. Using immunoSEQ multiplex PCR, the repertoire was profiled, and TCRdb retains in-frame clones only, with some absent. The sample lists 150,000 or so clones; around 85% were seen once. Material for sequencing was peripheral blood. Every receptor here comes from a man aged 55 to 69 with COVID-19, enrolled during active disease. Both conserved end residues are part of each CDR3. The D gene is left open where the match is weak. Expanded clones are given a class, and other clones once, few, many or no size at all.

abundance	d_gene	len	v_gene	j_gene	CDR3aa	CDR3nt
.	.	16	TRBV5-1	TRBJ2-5	CASSLVGSIPQETQYF	TGCGCCAGCAGCTTGGTGGGTAGCATTCCCCAAGAGACCCAGTACTTC
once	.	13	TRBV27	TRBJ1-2	CASSFARGYGYTF	TGTGCCAGCAGTTTCGCCAGGGGCTATGGCTACACCTTC
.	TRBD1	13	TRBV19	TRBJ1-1	CASRTGLATEAFF	TGTGCCAGTAGGACAGGGTTGGCCACTGAAGCTTTCTTT
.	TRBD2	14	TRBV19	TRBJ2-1	CASSPAGGTSEQFF	TGTGCCAGTAGTCCGGCGGGGGGCACGAGTGAGCAGTTCTTC
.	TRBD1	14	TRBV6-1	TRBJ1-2	CASSEEAGGYGYTF	TGTGCCAGCAGTGAAGAGGCAGGGGGCTATGGCTACACCTTC
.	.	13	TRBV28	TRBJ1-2	CASSFRGNYGYTF	TGTGCCAGCAGTTTTAGGGGTAACTATGGCTACACCTTC
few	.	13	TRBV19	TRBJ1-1	CASNKDRNTEAFF	TGTGCCAGTAACAAGGACAGGAACACTGAAGCTTTCTTT
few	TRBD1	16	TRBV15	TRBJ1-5	CATSSKQGASNQPQHF	TGTGCCACCAGCAGCAAGCAGGGGGCTAGCAATCAGCCCCAGCATTTT
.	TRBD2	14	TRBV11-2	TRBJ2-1	CASSLGLARNEQFF	TGTGCCAGCAGCTTAGGACTAGCGCGAAATGAGCAGTTCTTC
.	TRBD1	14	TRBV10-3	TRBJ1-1	CAISPDREATEAFF	TGTGCCATCAGTCCAGACAGGGAGGCCACTGAAGCTTTCTTT
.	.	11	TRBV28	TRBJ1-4	CASSLAGQVFF	TGTGCCAGCAGTTTAGCGGGGCAAGTGTTTTTT
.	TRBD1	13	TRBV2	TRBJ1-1	CASTGQGTTEAFF	TGTGCCAGCACCGGACAGGGAACGACTGAAGCTTTCTTT
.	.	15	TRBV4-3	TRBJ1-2	CASSPLGGSFSGYTF	TGCGCCAGCAGCCCCCTGGGGGGAAGCTTCTCCGGCTACACCTTC
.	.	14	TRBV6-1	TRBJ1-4	CASCETATAEKLFF	TGTGCCAGCTGTGAGACAGCCACCGCTGAAAAACTGTTTTTT
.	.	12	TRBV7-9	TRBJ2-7	CASSLNSYEQYF	TGTGCCAGCAGCTTAAACAGCTACGAGCAGTACTTC
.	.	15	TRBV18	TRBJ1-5	CASSPLSVGNQPQHF	TGTGCCAGCTCACCACTTTCGGTAGGCAATCAGCCCCAGCATTTT
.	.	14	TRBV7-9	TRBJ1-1	CASSIGHSNTEAFF	TGTGCCAGCAGCATCGGACACTCGAACACTGAAGCTTTCTTT
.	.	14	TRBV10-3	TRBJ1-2	CAISDKAKNYGYTF	TGTGCCATCAGTGATAAAGCTAAAAACTATGGCTACACCTTC
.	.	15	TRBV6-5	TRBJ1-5	CASNAQGLDNQPQHF	TGTGCCAGCAACGCACAGGGTTTGGACAATCAGCCCCAGCATTTT
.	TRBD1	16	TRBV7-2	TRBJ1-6	CASSLLTGMNNSPLHF	TGTGCCAGCAGCCTCCTGACAGGGATGAATAATTCACCCCTCCACTTT
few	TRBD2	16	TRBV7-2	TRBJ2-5	CASSLVSSGGAETQYF	TGTGCCAGCAGCTTAGTGTCTAGCGGGGGGGCAGAGACCCAGTACTTC
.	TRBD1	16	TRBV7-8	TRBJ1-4	CASSTFRGPVNEKLFF	TGTGCCAGCAGCACTTTTAGGGGGCCTGTTAATGAAAAACTGTTTTTT
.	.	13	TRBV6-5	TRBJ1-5	CASSTTEKQPQHF	TGTGCCAGCAGTACTACGGAAAAACAGCCCCAGCATTTT
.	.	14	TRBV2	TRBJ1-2	CASSTGRTNYGYTF	TGTGCCAGCAGCACTGGGCGGACAAACTATGGCTACACCTTC
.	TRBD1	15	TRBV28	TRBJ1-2	CASSLPPGQGFGYTF	TGTGCCAGCAGTCTTCCGCCGGGACAGGGTTTCGGCTACACCTTC
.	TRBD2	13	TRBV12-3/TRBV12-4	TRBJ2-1	CASNRDYNNEQFF	TGTGCCAGCAACCGGGACTATAACAATGAGCAGTTCTTC
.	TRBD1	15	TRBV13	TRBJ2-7	CASSVRDSGTYEQYF	TGTGCCAGCAGCGTTAGGGACAGCGGAACCTACGAGCAGTACTTC
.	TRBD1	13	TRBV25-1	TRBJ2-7	CASSGRGLYEQYF	TGTGCCAGCAGTGGCAGGGGGCTCTACGAGCAGTACTTC
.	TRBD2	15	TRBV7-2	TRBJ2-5	CASSLGTSGGETQYF	TGTGCCAGCAGCCTCGGGACTAGCGGGGGTGAGACCCAGTACTTC
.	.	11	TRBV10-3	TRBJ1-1	CAISLGGEAFF	TGTGCCATCAGTCTCGGAGGTGAAGCTTTCTTT
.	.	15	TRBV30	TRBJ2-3	CAWSEQGLPTDTQYF	TGTGCCTGGAGTGAGCAGGGCTTACCCACAGATACGCAGTATTTT
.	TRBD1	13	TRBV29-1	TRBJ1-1	CSVETGTNTEAFF	TGCAGCGTTGAGACAGGGACGAACACTGAAGCTTTCTTT